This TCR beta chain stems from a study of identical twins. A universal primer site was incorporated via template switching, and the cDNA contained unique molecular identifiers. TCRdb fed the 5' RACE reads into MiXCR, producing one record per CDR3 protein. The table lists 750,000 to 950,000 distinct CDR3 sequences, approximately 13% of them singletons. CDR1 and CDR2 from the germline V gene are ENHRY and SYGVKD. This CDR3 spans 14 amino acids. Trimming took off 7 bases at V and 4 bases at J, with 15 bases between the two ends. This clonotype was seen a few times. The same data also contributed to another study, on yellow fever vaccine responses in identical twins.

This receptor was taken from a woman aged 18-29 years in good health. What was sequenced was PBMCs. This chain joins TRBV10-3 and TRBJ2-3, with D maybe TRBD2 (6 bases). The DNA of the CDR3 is TGTGCCATCAATGGACTACCTGGTGCAGATACGCAGTATTTT. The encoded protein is CAINGLPGADTQYF.